This T cell receptor (beta chain) was identified during a study of vaccination effects on CD4 cells after COVID-19. Study observations and caveats: Vaccine-induced clones in healthy vaccinees cross-reacted with common cold coronaviruses in only 1 of 255 cases.

Clones were sequenced by immunoSEQ multiplex PCR, and TCRdb holds only the in-frame ones, with some missing. The sample lists about 63,000 clones, around three quarters occurring once. Comments on this clone: The antigen is undetermined.

The CDR3 has 13 residues. Looked up from germline, CDR1 is KGHDR and CDR2 is SFDVKD. The germline V and J ends were trimmed by 4 bases and 10 bases, with 10 bases remaining between them. Peptide-pool stimulation followed by sequencing identified expanded antigen-specific CD4+ clonotypes in the ViraFEST assay. After around ten days in culture, the CD4+ T cells were isolated. Absence of prior SARS-CoV-2 infection characterized the vaccine recipients, who showed negative nucleocapsid antibodies. Supplemented with 7.5 to 10 IU/ml IL-2 and about 10 ug/ml peptides, 2 million to 2.5 million PBMC per well were kept in culture. In the cultures, half the medium was exchanged for IL-2 medium on days 3 and 7.

The sequencing used CD4+ T cells from PBMCs cultured with HCoV-OC43 spike peptides, collected before COVID-19 vaccination. The sample's subset: HCoV-OC43 spike overlapping peptide pool stimulation. This rearrangement joins TRBV24-1 to TRBJ1-6, with D tentatively TRBD1 (5 bases). The source of this sequence is a human donor who received a COVID-19 vaccine. CDR3 residues: CATSDRAQSPLHF. The CDR3 nucleotides read TGTGCCACCAGTGACAGGGCGCAATCACCCCTCCACTTT.